This paragraph reports one T cell receptor (beta chain). Sequencing ends 3 residues short of the CDR3 end; the germline J gene provides the rest. Assay: immunoSEQ multiplex PCR; the TCRdb copy retains only in-frame clones and omits some. Reported are more than 40,000 clones; the ten largest clones contain 0.98%. The data originate from a study of T cells in women clearing cervical HPV infection. J gave up 2 bases and V 3 bases, and 7 bases lay outside the gene matches. The CDR3 totals 17 residues. Germline V lookup: CDR1 SGHRS, CDR2 YFSETQ. The rearrangement joins TRBV5-1 to TRBJ2-1, with 11 bases matching TRBD2. Sequencing was carried out using blood buffy coat. This receptor was identified in a woman between 18 and 70 years old with a cervical HPV16 infection that either progressed to CIN3+ or cleared (not recorded which). CDR3 loop: CASSSQPSGGTYNEQFF. CDR3 bases read: TGCGCCAGCAGCTCGCAACCTAGCGGGGGGACCTACAATGAG.